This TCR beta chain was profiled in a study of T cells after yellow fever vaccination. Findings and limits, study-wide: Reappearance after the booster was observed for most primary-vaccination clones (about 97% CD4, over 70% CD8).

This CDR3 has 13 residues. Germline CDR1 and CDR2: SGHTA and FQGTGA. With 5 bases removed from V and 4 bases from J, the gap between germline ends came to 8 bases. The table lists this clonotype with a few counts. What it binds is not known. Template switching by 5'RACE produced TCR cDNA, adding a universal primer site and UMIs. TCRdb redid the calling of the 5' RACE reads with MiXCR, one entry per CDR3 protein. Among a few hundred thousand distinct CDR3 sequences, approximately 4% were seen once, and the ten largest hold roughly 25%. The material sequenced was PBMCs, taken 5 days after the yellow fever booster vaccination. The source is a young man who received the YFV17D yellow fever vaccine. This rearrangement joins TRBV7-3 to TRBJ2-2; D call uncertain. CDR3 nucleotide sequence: TGTGCCAGCAGCCCCACTTTCACCGGGGAGCTGTTTTTT. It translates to CASSPTFTGELFF. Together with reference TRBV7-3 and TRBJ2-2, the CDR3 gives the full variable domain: GAGVSQTPSNKVTEKGKYVELRCDPISGHTALYWYRQSLGQGPEFLIYFQGTGAADDSGLPNDRFFAVRPEGSVSTLKIQRTERGDSAVYLCASSPTFTGELFFGEGSRLTVL.